This record concerns one T cell receptor beta chain sequence. The entry originates in a study of cytomegalovirus exposure and HLA in healthy donors. Germline trimming cut 4 bases from V and 1 base from J; bases unmatched to any gene: 13. CDR1 and CDR2 from the germline V gene are SGHRS and YFSETQ. This CDR3 has 20 residues. 13 Jbeta primers and 60 Vbeta primers were used for the PCR. The method was immunoSEQ multiplex PCR; TCRdb's version includes in-frame clones alone and lacks a portion of them. Among 130,000 or so clones listed, 70% to 80% were seen once. What was sequenced was PBMCs. This sequence joins TRBV5-1 and TRBJ2-3, with TRBD2 matching over 15 bases. The receptor was derived from a female donor in good health and CMV-seropositive. As DNA, the CDR3 is TGCGCCAGCAGCCGGACTAGCGGGGGGGCCGGACCCTTCGGCACAGATACGCAGTATTTT. Encoded protein: CASSRTSGGAGPFGTDTQYF.